Following are 25 T cell receptor beta chains from one sample sequenced in a study of spatial heterogeneity in lung cancer. Study-wide findings and caveats: Mutation counts in tumors were tracked by counts of expanded intratumoral alpha and beta TCRs.

As to time point: sample taken at primary tumor resection. TCRdb re-called the 5' RACE reads through MiXCR, storing one row per CDR3 protein. The table records about 9,800 distinct CDR3 sequences, about 53% of them present only once. These receptors have no identified antigens. The sequencing used lung tumor tissue, collected at surgery. These receptors all come from a female donor with early-stage non-small cell lung cancer.

About this clonotype: For a library built for alpha chains, this beta chain is a stray read; little rests on its size. The CDR3 DNA is TGCGCCAGCAGCACCGGACGGATCTCCTACGAGCAGTACTTC. It yields the protein CASSTGRISYEQYF. This sequence joins TRBV5-1 and TRBJ2-7; D is uncertain. The CDR3 runs 14 residues. Germline V gives CDR1 SGHRS, CDR2 YFSETQ. Trimming took off 4 bases at V and 0 bases at J, with 11 bases between the two ends.

On this clonotype: This beta chain turned up in a library designed for alpha chains; as an off-target read, its abundance says little. The chain is built from TRBV7-3 and TRBJ2-3; either TRBD1 or TRBD2 may supply D (5 bases each). This CDR3 region has 13 residues. In germline, CDR1 is SGHTA, CDR2 FQGTGA. Trimming stripped 5 bases from V and 1 base from J, with 7 bases between. For the CDR3, the DNA is TGTGCCAGCAGCCGAGGGGGCACAGATACGCAGTATTTT. Protein: CASSRGGTDTQYF.

A word on this clonotype: Because this beta chain is a stray read in a library intended to capture alpha chains, its abundance should not be given much weight. This chain uses TRBV29-1 with TRBJ2-7, with a possible D match to TRBD2 (5 bases). Trimming took off 4 bases at V and 3 bases at J, with 10 bases between the two ends. The CDR3 loop spans 12 amino acids. In germline, CDR1 is SQVTM, CDR2 ANQGSEA. CDR3 in DNA: TGCAGCGTTGTAACGGGGAACTACGAGCAGTACTTC. Its translation: CSVVTGNYEQYF.

A note on this clonotype: This beta chain appears as a stray read in a library generated for alpha chains; its size is not informative. This chain joins TRBV12-5 and TRBJ2-3, with 7 positions matching TRBD2. The length of the CDR3 is 16 residues. Germline CDR1 LGHNT, CDR2 FRNRAP. V trimming: 3 bases; J trimming: 0 bases; junction bases outside the gene matches: 6. The CDR3 is CASGFGLGRSTDTQYF. The CDR3 DNA reads as TGTGCTAGTGGTTTCGGACTAGGTCGCAGCACAGATACGCAGTATTTT.

Comments on this clonotype: A library prepared for alpha chains yielded this beta chain as an off-target read; its size is of little meaning. The chain is built from TRBV7-3 and TRBJ1-3; D unresolved. CDR1 and CDR2 from the germline V gene are SGHTA and FQGTGA. This CDR3 is built from 13 residues. With 5 bases removed from V and 4 bases from J, the gap between germline ends came to 9 bases. The CDR3 nucleotides read TGTGCCAGCAGCCGTGAAGACGGAAACACCATATATTTT. This encodes CASSREDGNTIYF. The whole variable domain, filled in from reference TRBV7-3 and TRBJ1-3, reads GAGVSQTPSNKVTEKGKYVELRCDPISGHTALYWYRQSLGQGPEFLIYFQGTGAADDSGLPNDRFFAVRPEGSVSTLKIQRTERGDSAVYLCASSREDGNTIYFGEGSWLTVV.

Of note for this clonotype: The size of this beta chain means little, since it is a stray read in a library made for alpha chains. The chain uses TRBV28 and TRBJ1-2; D might be TRBD1 (5 bases). Germline V gene lookup returns CDR1 MDHEN and CDR2 SYDVKM. The CDR3 is made up of 17 amino acids. Trimming pared 6 bases from V and 4 bases from J, leaving 24 bases between. The CDR3 DNA reads TGTGCCAGCAGCTCTACCACACGGGGGTTGGGTAGCTATGGCTACACCTTC. Amino acid sequence: CASSSTTRGLGSYGYTF.

This clonotype was seen a few times. The size of this beta chain means little, since it is a stray read in a library made for alpha chains. The chain employs TRBV9 and TRBJ2-3, with 8 bases lining up with TRBD2. The length of the CDR3 is 17 residues. V shed 1 base and J 6 bases; nucleotides not matched to a gene: 13. From germline, CDR1 is SGDLS and CDR2 YYNGEE. CDR3 sequence reads: CASSVSYGGARSDTQYF. CDR3 DNA sequence: TGTGCCAGCAGCGTAAGCTACGGGGGGGCTCGCTCCGATACGCAGTATTTT.

Worth noting for this clonotype: This beta chain is an unintended read in a library built for alpha chains; its size means little. The V gene is TRBV7-3, the J gene TRBJ2-7; unclear D gene. CDR1 is SGHTA and CDR2 is FQGTGA in the germline V gene. The CDR3 covers 12 residues. The V end lost 5 bases, the J end lost 2 bases, and 7 bases lay between the germline ends. CDR3 nucleotides: TGTGCCAGCAGCCCTCGTCCCTACGAGCAGTACTTC. This codes for CASSPRPYEQYF.

To note about this clonotype: Found in a library prepared for alpha chains, this beta chain is an off-target read, and its abundance has little meaning. The chain couples TRBV2 to TRBJ1-6, with no clear D. This CDR3 spans 13 amino acids. V was cut by 3 bases and J by 5 bases, with 5 bases left in between. CDR1 SNHLY and CDR2 FYNNEI come from the germline V gene. The CDR3 region has the DNA TGTGCCAGCAGTGACGGGAATAATTCACCCCTCCACTTT. Translated: CASSDGNNSPLHF.

About this clonotype itself: This beta chain turned up in a library designed for alpha chains; as an off-target read, its abundance says little. The chain couples TRBV3-1 to TRBJ2-1; 8 bases agree with TRBD2. This CDR3 contains 15 residues. CDR1 is LGHDT and CDR2 is YNNKEL in the germline V gene (reference sequence). J gave up 2 bases and V 4 bases, and 4 bases lay outside the gene matches. CDR3 sequence: CASSPLAGAYNEQFF. The DNA of the CDR3 is TGTGCCAGCAGCCCTCTAGCGGGCGCCTACAATGAGCAGTTCTTC.

Only a few counts were recorded for this clonotype. This beta chain slipped into a library made for alpha chains as a stray read, so its size is not meaningful. The DNA of the CDR3 is TGTGCCAGCAGCCTCCGCCGGGACAGCAATCAGCCCCAGCATTTT. Its protein is CASSLRRDSNQPQHF. This chain uses TRBV16 with TRBJ1-5; tentative D call: TRBD1 (5 bases). The length of the CDR3 is 15 residues. V shed 4 bases and J shed 1 base, with 11 bases lying between them. The germline V gene has CDR1 KGHSY and CDR2 FQNENV.

A word on this clonotype: The library was prepared for alpha chains; this beta chain is a stray read, so its frequency means little. The gene calls are TRBV6-5 and TRBJ2-7; the match to TRBD1 covers 8 bases. With V trimmed by 6 bases and J by 3 bases, 10 bases remained unmatched. CDR1 is MNHEY, CDR2 SVGAGI, per germline. CDR3 length: 15 amino acids. The CDR3: CASSFQLGQGYEQYF. Written as DNA, the CDR3 is TGTGCCAGCAGCTTCCAACTCGGACAGGGCTACGAGCAGTACTTC.

With respect to this clonotype: This beta chain is an unintended read in a library built for alpha chains; its size means little. This chain links TRBV29-1 with TRBJ2-3; TRBD2 aligns across 7 bases. CDR1 is SQVTM and CDR2 is ANQGSEA in the germline V gene. The CDR3 runs 14 residues. Germline trimming cut 6 bases from V and 0 bases from J; bases unmatched to any gene: 6. CDR3 bases: TGCAGCGTCCCAACTAGCGTGAGCACAGATACGCAGTATTTT. Encoded protein: CSVPTSVSTDTQYF.

This clonotype is deemed medium-sized. This beta chain lies outside the target of a library built for alpha chains; its clone size means little. The chain couples TRBV21-1 to TRBJ1-1. TRBV21-1 is a listed pseudogene. The CDR3 runs 15 residues. In DNA form, the CDR3 reads TGTGCCAGCAGCCACACCGCTATTGGGAACACTGAAGCTTTCTTT. Its translation: CASSHTAIGNTEAFF.

Judged by abundance, this clonotype is medium-sized. Being off target in a library aimed at alpha chains, this beta chain has a size of little meaning. The chain employs TRBV10-3 and TRBJ2-5; possible D gene TRBD2, 5 bases. Germline values: CDR1 ENHRY, CDR2 SYGVKD. V lost 8 bases and J 5 bases, leaving 12 bases between the germline ends. This CDR3 has 12 residues. The DNA of the CDR3 is TGTGCCATCTCGGGGTTTGAGGAGACCCAGTACTTC. Encoded protein: CAISGFEETQYF.

As regards this clonotype: This beta chain slipped into a library made for alpha chains as a stray read, so its size is not meaningful. The genes are TRBV5-5 and TRBJ2-7; 7 nucleotides align to TRBD1. The CDR3 spans 15 residues. Germline trimming cut 1 base from V and 4 bases from J; bases unmatched to any gene: 8. Germline V gene lookup returns CDR1 SGHKS and CDR2 YYEKEE (reference sequence). The CDR3 DNA reads as TGTGCCAGCAGCTTGTCCGGGACAGTCAGATACGAGCAGTACTTC. Residues: CASSLSGTVRYEQYF.

Of note for this clonotype: Since it is a stray read in a library aimed at alpha chains, this beta chain has a size that is not meaningful. The chain links TRBV6-6 to TRBJ1-2, with D perhaps matching TRBD1 (6 bases). CDR1 is MNHNY, CDR2 SVGAGI, per germline (reference sequence). This CDR3 contains 14 residues. V was clipped by 2 bases and J by 5 bases, with 12 bases between them. CDR3 DNA sequence: TGTGCCAGCAGTTACCGCGACAGGTTATATGGCTACACCTTC. Its translation: CASSYRDRLYGYTF.

Notes on this clonotype: Within a library made for alpha chains, this beta chain is off target, and its count is uninformative. CDR3 in amino acids: CASSEKGRTEAFF. The CDR3 DNA reads TGTGCCAGCAGCGAGAAGGGGCGGACTGAAGCTTTCTTT. This chain links TRBV25-1 with TRBJ1-1, with TRBD1 as a possible D gene (5 bases). V lost 6 bases and J lost 5, with 13 bases in between. Germline V lookup: CDR1 MGHDK, CDR2 SYGVNS. The CDR3 consists of 13 residues.

Points on this clonotype: A library made for alpha chains picked up this beta chain off target, so its size means little. The DNA for the CDR3 is TGTGCCAGCAGCTGGGGGGGACTAGCTGAGCAGTACTTC. Its translation: CASSWGGLAEQYF. The chain combines TRBV5-8 with TRBJ2-7, with 9 bases that match TRBD2. This CDR3 contains 13 residues. CDR1 and CDR2 from the germline V gene are SGHTS and YDEGEE. Trimming removed 3 bases from V and 7 bases from J; junction bases left unmatched: 5.

As for this clonotype: This beta chain slipped into a library made for alpha chains as a stray read, so its size is not meaningful. V gene TRBV30 combines with J gene TRBJ1-6; 10 bases map to TRBD1. This CDR3 spans 17 amino acids. V was clipped by 0 bases and J by 6 bases; unmatched bases: 8. Germline V gene lookup returns CDR1 GTSNPN and CDR2 SVGIG (reference sequence). The CDR3 sequence: CAWSVPGTGVFNSPLHF. Here the CDR3 DNA reads TGTGCCTGGAGTGTCCCCGGGACAGGGGTTTTTAATTCACCCCTCCACTTT.

This clonotype was picked up a small number of times. Within a library made for alpha chains, this beta chain is off target, and its count is uninformative. This rearrangement joins TRBV28 to TRBJ2-2; 13 bases agree with TRBD2. The CDR3 has 19 residues. The germline CDR1 and CDR2 sequences are MDHEN and SYDVKM. J was trimmed by 5 bases and V by 2 bases; bases with no gene match: 11. CDR3 in DNA: TGTGCCAGCAGTTTAGGTTACGCTGGACTAGCGGGGGTAACCGGGGAGCTGTTTTTT. The encoded protein is CASSLGYAGLAGVTGELFF.

Note on this clonotype: Since it is a stray read in a library aimed at alpha chains, this beta chain has a size that is not meaningful. The chain recombines TRBV28 with TRBJ1-6; D possibly corresponds to TRBD1 (5 bases). Germline CDR1 and CDR2: MDHEN and SYDVKM. V was trimmed by 5 bases and J by 9 bases, leaving 14 bases between them. The CDR3 length is 14 residues. The CDR3 DNA reads TGTGCCAGCAGTCCCCCCGACAGTTTTTCACCCCTCCACTTT. It is translated as CASSPPDSFSPLHF. Drawing the rest from reference TRBV28 and TRBJ1-6, the complete variable domain is DVKVTQSSRYLVKRTGEKVFLECVQDMDHENMFWYRQDPGLGLRLIYFSYDVKMKEKGDIPEGYSVSREKKERFSLILESASTNQTSMYLCASSPPDSFSPLHFGNGTRLTVT.

Comment on this clonotype: Since it is a stray read in a library aimed at alpha chains, this beta chain has a size that is not meaningful. This sequence joins TRBV7-2 and TRBJ2-5; 8 nucleotides agree with TRBD2. The CDR3 covers 16 residues. Per germline, CDR1 SGHTA and CDR2 FQGNSA. V lost 4 bases and J lost 1; bases outside the gene matches: 8. Here the CDR3 DNA reads TGTGCCAGCAGCTCCTCTAATAGCGGGGTCCAAGAGACCCAGTACTTC. Translation: CASSSSNSGVQETQYF.

Details on this clonotype: Because the library targeted alpha chains, this beta chain is an off-target read whose size means little. The V call is TRBV4-2, the J call TRBJ2-7; D uncertain. Germline CDR1 LGHNA, CDR2 YNFKEQ. V lost 1 base to trimming and J lost 4 bases, with 8 bases between them. This CDR3 contains 13 residues. The CDR3 loop is CASSQVEVYEQYF. The CDR3 nucleotides are TGTGCCAGCAGCCAAGTCGAAGTGTACGAGCAGTACTTC.

A note on this clonotype: This beta chain came through as a stray read in a library set up for alpha chains, and its size says little. V and J are TRBV12-3 or TRBV12-4 and TRBJ1-5; D is unresolved. The CDR3 runs to 14 residues. V was clipped by 5 bases and J by 4 bases, with 12 bases between them. CDR3 nucleotides: TGTGCCAGCAGTCAGGACGGATTAAATCAGCCCCAGCATTTT. Protein sequence: CASSQDGLNQPQHF.